Shown below are 25 T cell receptor beta chains from a single sample sequenced in a study of shared clonotypes between healthy human individuals. Profiling relied on immunoSEQ multiplex PCR, and the TCRdb table lists in-frame clones only, not all of them. The table includes about 730,000 clones, around 70% detected once. The sample taken for sequencing was memory CD4+ T cells sorted from blood. Subset denoted: CD45RA-negative fraction. The receptors shown here come from a woman aged 30 to 39 in good health.

This clone was counted between two and nine times. The V call is TRBV7-8, the J call TRBJ1-5; D remains ambiguous. Per germline, CDR1 SGHVS and CDR2 FQNEAQ. Trimming removed 1 base from V and 11 bases from J, with 12 bases in between. The CDR3 consists of 13 residues. In DNA, the CDR3 is TGTGCCAGCAGCTTAGGGGAGGGCATGACCCAGCATTTT. Amino acids: CASSLGEGMTQHF.

The chain couples TRBV5-1 to TRBJ2-5; possibly TRBD2 for D (5 bases). V shed 3 bases and J shed 7 bases, with 25 bases lying between them. Germline V lookup: CDR1 SGHRS, CDR2 YFSETQ. The CDR3 is 17 amino acids. CDR3 DNA sequence: TGCGCCAGCAGCTCTGATCCCCGGGATCCGGAGGTCGGGACCCAGTACTTC. This gives the protein CASSSDPRDPEVGTQYF.

The chain combines TRBV7-6 with TRBJ1-1; the D gene is possibly TRBD1 (6 bases). The V end lost 0 bases, the J end lost 3 bases, and 14 bases lay between the germline ends. CDR3 length: 16 residues. Germline CDR1 reads SGHVS; CDR2 reads FNYEAQ. The CDR3 DNA follows: TGTGCCAGCAGCTTAGCTCCGGGGGCTAGGGACACTGAAGCTTTCTTT. This translates into CASSLAPGARDTEAFF.

This chain links TRBV27 with TRBJ1-5; 10 nucleotides agree with TRBD1. V lost 5 bases to trimming and J lost 5 bases; unmatched junction nucleotides: 3. The CDR3 extends over 14 amino acids. Germline lookup yields CDR1 MNHEY and CDR2 SMNVEV (reference sequence). CDR3 in DNA: TGTGCCAGCAGTCGAGGGACAGGGGATCAGCCCCAGCATTTT. Its protein is CASSRGTGDQPQHF.

V usage is TRBV6-4 and J usage is TRBJ2-1; TRBD2 aligns across 14 bases. The CDR3 covers 15 residues. From germline, CDR1 is MRHNA and CDR2 SNTAGT. The ends lost 6 bases at V and 10 bases at J; junction bases unmatched: 8. The CDR3 nucleotides are TGTGCCAGCAGACCCGCGGGACTAGCGGGAGAGGAGCAGTTCTTC. Protein sequence: CASRPAGLAGEEQFF.

The V call is TRBV5-1, the J call TRBJ2-1; TRBD1 aligns across 7 bases. Germline V gene data show CDR1 as SGHRS and CDR2 as YFSETQ. V was clipped by 3 bases and J by 8 bases; unmatched bases: 8. This CDR3 comprises 14 residues. The chain's CDR3 is CASSWGQRQDEQFF. CDR3 nucleotides: TGCGCCAGCAGCTGGGGACAGCGGCAGGATGAGCAGTTCTTC.

The gene calls are TRBV7-2 and TRBJ2-3, with a tentative D call TRBD2 (6 bases). V was cut by 3 bases and J by 6 bases, with 16 bases left in between. The CDR3 loop spans 15 amino acids. Germline CDR1 is SGHTA and CDR2 is FQGNSA. The CDR3: CASSFKSGAGDTQYF. The CDR3 region has the DNA TGTGCCAGCAGCTTTAAATCGGGAGCGGGCGATACGCAGTATTTT.

The chain couples TRBV2 to TRBJ2-5, with D perhaps TRBD2 (5 bases). From germline, CDR1 is SNHLY and CDR2 FYNNEI. The CDR3 runs to 14 residues. The V gene lost 5 bases and the J gene lost 2 bases, with 12 bases spanning the gap. The CDR3: CASSNLGGQETQYF. The CDR3 DNA is TGTGCCAGCAGTAACCTTGGAGGACAAGAGACCCAGTACTTC. Variable domain in full (rest from reference TRBV2 and TRBJ2-5): EPEVTQTPSHQVTQMGQEVILRCVPISNHLYFYWYRQILGQKVEFLVSFYNNEISEKSEIFDDQFSVERPDGSNFTLKIRSTKLEDSAMYFCASSNLGGQETQYFGPGTRLLVL.

The genes are TRBV2 and TRBJ2-6; possibly TRBD1 or TRBD2 for D (6 bases each). V dropped 6 bases and J dropped 2 bases, with 14 bases sitting between them. Germline lookup yields CDR1 SNHLY and CDR2 FYNNEI. The CDR3 loop spans 16 amino acids. This chain's CDR3 is CASRDGRGAGANVLTF. In DNA form, the CDR3 reads TGTGCCAGCAGGGACGGAAGGGGGGCTGGGGCCAACGTCCTGACTTTC.

The rearrangement uses TRBV2 and TRBJ1-6, with 8 nucleotides matching TRBD1. Trimming removed 6 bases from V and 2 bases from J; junction bases left unmatched: 3. CDR1 is SNHLY and CDR2 is FYNNEI in the germline V gene. This CDR3 region has 15 residues. Here the CDR3 reads CASRDRATYNSPLHF. As DNA, the CDR3 is TGTGCCAGCAGGGACAGGGCTACCTATAATTCACCCCTCCACTTT.

V gene TRBV19 combines with J gene TRBJ1-5, with 10 bases fitting TRBD1. This CDR3 has 16 amino acids. J was trimmed by 1 base and V by 10 bases; bases with no gene match: 10. CDR1 is LNHDA, CDR2 SQIVND, per germline (reference sequence). The DNA of the CDR3 is TGTGCCACCGCCGACAGGGGGCTATCCAGCAATCAGCCCCAGCATTTT. This codes for CATADRGLSSNQPQHF.

J is TRBJ2-7 and V is TRBV11-2; D uncertain. The V end was cut by 3 bases, the J end by 4 bases, with 7 bases between. There are 12 residues in the CDR3. Germline lookup yields CDR1 SGHAT and CDR2 FQNNGV. CDR3 DNA sequence: TGTGCCAGCAGCTTCCCTGAATACGAGCAGTACTTC. Protein sequence: CASSFPEYEQYF.

This clone was seen only once. V usage is TRBV5-1 and J usage is TRBJ2-3; 7 bases align to TRBD2. Germline V gene data show CDR1 as SGHRS and CDR2 as YFSETQ. J lost 1 base, V lost 1 base, and 9 bases had no gene match. The CDR3 is made up of 17 amino acids. The chain's CDR3 is CASSLLAGEAGTDTQYF. In DNA form, the CDR3 reads TGCGCCAGCAGCTTGTTGGCGGGAGAGGCTGGCACAGATACGCAGTATTTT.

The rearrangement links TRBV27 to TRBJ1-2; 7 bases map to TRBD1. Germline V lookup: CDR1 MNHEY, CDR2 SMNVEV (reference sequence). The CDR3 runs to 13 residues. Trimming cost V 6 bases and J 4 bases; bases outside gene matches: 5. CDR3 in amino acids: CASRTTGSYGYTF. In DNA form, the CDR3 reads TGTGCCAGCAGGACGACAGGGTCCTATGGCTACACCTTC.

The rearrangement uses TRBV4-2 and TRBJ2-5, with D possibly being TRBD1 (6 bases). In germline, CDR1 is LGHNA, CDR2 YNFKEQ. Trimming stripped 5 bases from V and 5 bases from J, with 18 bases between. The length of the CDR3 is 15 residues. The CDR3 here is CASSSASGAAETQYF. In nucleotides, the CDR3 is TGTGCCAGCAGCTCGGCATCAGGGGCAGCGGAGACCCAGTACTTC.

This chain links TRBV18 with TRBJ2-1; possibly TRBD2 for D (5 bases). Looked up from germline, CDR1 is KGHSH and CDR2 is LQKENI. V gave up 3 bases and J gave up 5 bases, with 17 bases separating them. The CDR3 runs to 16 residues. The CDR3 region has the DNA TGTGCCAGCTCACCTTCCCTAGGAGGAATCGACAATGAGCAGTTCTTC. Protein: CASSPSLGGIDNEQFF.

This clone has a count of ten or more. This sequence joins TRBV28 and TRBJ2-2, with TRBD1 identical over 7 bases. The germline V gene has CDR1 MDHEN and CDR2 SYDVKM. The ends lost 6 bases at V and 7 bases at J; junction bases unmatched: 8. The CDR3 has 14 residues. The CDR3 is CASSRGQDVGELFF. CDR3 coding DNA: TGTGCCAGCAGCCGTGGACAGGACGTCGGGGAGCTGTTTTTT.

This rearrangement joins TRBV6-4 to TRBJ2-7; 8 bases are shared with TRBD1. V gave up 0 bases and J gave up 1 base; unmatched junction bases: 11. Germline assignment: CDR1 MRHNA and CDR2 SNTAGT. The CDR3 extends over 18 amino acids. The CDR3 region is CASSDSRADRVLSYEQYF. In DNA form, the CDR3 reads TGTGCCAGCAGTGACTCAAGGGCGGACAGGGTTCTTTCCTACGAGCAGTACTTC.

The V and J genes are TRBV11-2 and TRBJ1-4; TRBD1 aligns across 7 bases. V lost 2 bases to trimming and J lost 2 bases; unmatched junction nucleotides: 2. Germline values: CDR1 SGHAT, CDR2 FQNNGV. The CDR3 is made up of 15 amino acids. CDR3 protein: CASSLQGVTNEKLFF. The CDR3 nucleotides read TGTGCCAGCAGCTTACAGGGGGTGACTAATGAAAAACTGTTTTTT.

The gene calls are TRBV5-8 and TRBJ2-1; D perhaps matches TRBD2 (5 bases). This CDR3 has 13 residues. The germline V gene has CDR1 SGHTS and CDR2 YDEGEE. The ends were cut back, 5 bases at V and 6 bases at J, with 12 bases in the middle. CDR3 sequence reads: CASSSTTTNEQFF. The CDR3 DNA is TGTGCCAGCAGTTCGACGACTACCAATGAGCAGTTCTTC.

V and J are TRBV6-6 and TRBJ1-3; D is possibly TRBD1 (5 bases). The germline V gene encodes CDR1 MNHNY and CDR2 SVGAGI (reference sequence). V was clipped by 5 bases and J by 0 bases, with 8 bases between them. The CDR3 runs 14 residues. The CDR3 region has the DNA TGTGCCAGCAGTAAACAGGACTCTGGAAACACCATATATTTT. It specifies CASSKQDSGNTIYF.

The V call is TRBV7-7, the J call TRBJ2-2; TRBD2 is a possible D gene (6 bases). Germline CDR1 reads SSHAT; CDR2 reads FNYEAQ (reference sequence). V lost 4 bases to trimming and J lost 3 bases, with 9 bases between them. This CDR3 is built from 14 residues. The CDR3 sequence: CASSSGGHTGELFF. The CDR3 nucleotides read TGTGCCAGCAGCTCCGGAGGGCACACCGGGGAGCTGTTTTTT.

This clone was counted a single time. This chain links TRBV2 with TRBJ1-1; D unresolved. Trimming left V 3 bases short and J 2 bases short, with 13 bases between. Germline CDR1 is SNHLY and CDR2 is FYNNEI. The CDR3 has 15 residues. CDR3 residues: CASSDIGNRNTEAFF. The DNA of the CDR3 is TGTGCCAGCAGTGATATCGGAAATCGAAACACTGAAGCTTTCTTT.

This clone has a handful of counts. J is TRBJ1-4 and V is TRBV2; 9 bases match TRBD1. The ends lost 6 bases at V and 4 bases at J; junction bases unmatched: 6. Germline CDR1 SNHLY, CDR2 FYNNEI. This CDR3 spans 15 amino acids. CDR3 nucleotide sequence: TGTGCCAGCAGGGGACAGGGCTGGCTTAATGAAAAACTGTTTTTT. Translation gives CASRGQGWLNEKLFF.

The rearrangement uses TRBV2 and TRBJ1-5; no definite D call. Germline loops: CDR1 SNHLY, CDR2 FYNNEI. The CDR3 length is 15 residues. The V gene lost 1 base and the J gene lost 5 bases, with 12 bases spanning the gap. The CDR3 DNA reads as TGTGCCAGCAGTGAAGTGATGGGGAAAGATCAGCCCCAGCATTTT. Residues: CASSEVMGKDQPQHF.